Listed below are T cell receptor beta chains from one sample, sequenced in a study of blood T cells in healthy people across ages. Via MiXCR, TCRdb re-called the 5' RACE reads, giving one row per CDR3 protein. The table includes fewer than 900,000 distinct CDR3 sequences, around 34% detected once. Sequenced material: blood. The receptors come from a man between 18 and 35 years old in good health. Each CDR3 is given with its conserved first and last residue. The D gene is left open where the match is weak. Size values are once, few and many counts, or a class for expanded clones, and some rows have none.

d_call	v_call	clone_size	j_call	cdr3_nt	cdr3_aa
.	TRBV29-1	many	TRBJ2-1	TGCAGCGATGCCGACGGTCCAGAGCAGTTCTTC	CSDADGPEQFF
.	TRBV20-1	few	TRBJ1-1	TGCAGTGCTAGAGACACAGGTGGGAACACTGAAGCTTTCTTT	CSARDTGGNTEAFF
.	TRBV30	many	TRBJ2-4	TGTGCCTGGAGTGGGAGCAAAAACATTCAGTACTTC	CAWSGSKNIQYF
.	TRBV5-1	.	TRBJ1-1	TGCGCCAGCAGCTTGAGTCTTCCTGGAGGTGTCGGTGAAGCTTTCTTT	CASSLSLPGGVGEAFF
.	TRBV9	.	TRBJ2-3	TGTGCCAGCAGCTCCCTCCCTGGGGGAGGCGCCGATACGCAGTATTTT	CASSSLPGGGADTQYF
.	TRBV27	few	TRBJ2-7	TGTGCCAGCAGTTTATCTCCTGGTCAAATCTACGAGCAGTACTTC	CASSLSPGQIYEQYF
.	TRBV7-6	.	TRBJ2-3	TGTGCCAGCAGCTCAGCCTTGACGCCCACAGATACGCAGTATTTT	CASSSALTPTDTQYF
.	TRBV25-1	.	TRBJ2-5	TGTGCCAGCAGTGAAGAGGGAGGGGGGGAGACCCAGTACTTC	CASSEEGGGETQYF
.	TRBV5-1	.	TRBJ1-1	TGCGCCAGCAGCTTACGGTCAGCGAACACTGAAGCTTTCTTT	CASSLRSANTEAFF
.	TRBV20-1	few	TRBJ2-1	TGCAGTGCAGACCCTGTTCTGAGCTCCTACAATGAGCAGTTCTTC	CSADPVLSSYNEQFF
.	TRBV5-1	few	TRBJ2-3	TGCGCCAGCCGACCACTCTGGGACCTAACAGATACGCAGTATTTT	CASRPLWDLTDTQYF
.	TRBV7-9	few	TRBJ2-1	TGTGCCAGCAGTTCAGCCCAAGGCGGGAATGAGCAGTTCTTC	CASSSAQGGNEQFF
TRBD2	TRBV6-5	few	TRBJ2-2	TGTGCCAGCAGTGGGGGGGTCACCGGGGAGCTGTTTTTT	CASSGGVTGELFF
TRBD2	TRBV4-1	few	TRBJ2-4	TGCGCCAGCAGCCAAGGGGGGACTAATAAAAACATTCAGTACTTC	CASSQGGTNKNIQYF
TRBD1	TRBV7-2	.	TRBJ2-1	TGTGCCAGCAGCTTAGGTTGGACAGGGAGTGGTGAGCAGTTCTTC	CASSLGWTGSGEQFF
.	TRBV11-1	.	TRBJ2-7	.	CAGSSFGSGLNEQYF
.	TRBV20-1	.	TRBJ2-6	TGCAGTGCCCTGCAGCACTCTGGGGCCAACGTCCTGACTTTC	CSALQHSGANVLTF
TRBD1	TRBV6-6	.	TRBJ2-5	TGTGCCAGCAGTTCCGAAGGGGGCCGGGAGACCCAGTACTTC	CASSSEGGRETQYF
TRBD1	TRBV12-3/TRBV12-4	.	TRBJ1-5	TGTGCCAGCAGTTTAGGGGACAGGGGGTCCTTTCCCCAGCATTTT	CASSLGDRGSFPQHF
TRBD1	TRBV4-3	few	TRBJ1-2	TGCGCCAGCAGCCCACTACAGGGGGCCCTTTATGGCTACACCTTC	CASSPLQGALYGYTF
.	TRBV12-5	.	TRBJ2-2	TGTGCTAGTGGTTTGGTACTCGGCGGGGTGAACACCGGGGAGCTGTTTTTT	CASGLVLGGVNTGELFF
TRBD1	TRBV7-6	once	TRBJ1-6	TGTGCCAGCAGCATGACAGGGTTCGGCTCACCCCTCCACTTT	CASSMTGFGSPLHF
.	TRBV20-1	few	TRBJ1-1	TGCAGTGCTAGCAGGCGGGGGCGGATGAACACTGAAGCTTTCTTT	CSASRRGRMNTEAFF
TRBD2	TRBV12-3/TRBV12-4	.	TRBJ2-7	TGTGCCAGCAGTCCGATACTCCGGGACTACACATTCTACAATGAGCAGTACTTC	CASSPILRDYTFYNEQYF